The clone carrying this TCR beta chain was found many times. Investigators excluded patients with uncontrolled infection, other autoimmune disease, pregnancy or lactation. Cells are PBMCs isolated from roughly 10 ml of fresh blood. This sample was included in a study of T cells in Graves' hyperthyroidism and ophthalmopathy. Amplification targeted TCR beta CDR3 regions from RNA transcripts. In the first-round RT-PCR of the TCR CDR3, the HTBI primer set was used. TCRdb reanalysed the multiplex PCR reads using MiXCR and keeps one entry per CDR3 protein. The sample shows fewer than 900,000 distinct CDR3 sequences, less than 20% of them seen only once. The ends were cut back, 1 base at V and 1 base at J, with 13 bases in the middle. This CDR3 comprises 16 residues. Germline-derived CDR1 and CDR2 are MDHEN and SYDVKM.

The sequence derives from a man aged 18-30 years with Graves' hyperthyroidism. Sequencing was carried out using blood. The chain uses TRBV28 and TRBJ2-5; maybe TRBD2 (5 bases). CDR3 coding DNA: TGTGCCAGCAGTTTATTTGGCAGCGGAATCCAAGAGACCCAGTACTTC. Encoded protein: CASSLFGSGIQETQYF.